This T cell receptor (beta chain) was recovered during a study of tissue T cells after allogeneic stem cell transplantation. Study-wide results and limits: Alloreactivity or antigen specificity of tissue TCRs was not determined; some clones might be host cells. Motif-based clustering found tissue-specific repertoire signatures shared across patients, though few clones were shared.

Points on this clone: As yet, its antigen is unknown.

The protocol was immunoSEQ multiplex PCR, while the TCRdb copy is restricted to in-frame clones and leaves out a portion. The repertoire holds approximately 12,000 clones, with around three quarters as singletons. Sequenced here: tissue from the right colon, sampled at autopsy. This receptor was identified in a woman aged 18-50 years with breast cancer.

CDR3 DNA sequence: TGTGCCAGCAGCTTAGCGGGGGACTACCAAGAGACCCAGTACTTC. Translation gives CASSLAGDYQETQYF. This chain uses TRBV7-2 with TRBJ2-5, with TRBD2 as a possible D gene (6 bases). The CDR3 is 15 residues long. The V gene lost 0 bases and the J gene lost 0 bases, with 8 bases spanning the gap. CDR1 is SGHTA and CDR2 is FQGNSA in the germline V gene. The full variable domain, completed using reference TRBV7-2 and TRBJ2-5, is GAGVSQSPSNKVTEKGKDVELRCDPISGHTALYWYRQSLGQGLEFLIYFQGNSAPDKSGLPSDRFSAERTGGSVSTLTIQRTQQEDSAVYLCASSLAGDYQETQYFGPGTRLLVL.